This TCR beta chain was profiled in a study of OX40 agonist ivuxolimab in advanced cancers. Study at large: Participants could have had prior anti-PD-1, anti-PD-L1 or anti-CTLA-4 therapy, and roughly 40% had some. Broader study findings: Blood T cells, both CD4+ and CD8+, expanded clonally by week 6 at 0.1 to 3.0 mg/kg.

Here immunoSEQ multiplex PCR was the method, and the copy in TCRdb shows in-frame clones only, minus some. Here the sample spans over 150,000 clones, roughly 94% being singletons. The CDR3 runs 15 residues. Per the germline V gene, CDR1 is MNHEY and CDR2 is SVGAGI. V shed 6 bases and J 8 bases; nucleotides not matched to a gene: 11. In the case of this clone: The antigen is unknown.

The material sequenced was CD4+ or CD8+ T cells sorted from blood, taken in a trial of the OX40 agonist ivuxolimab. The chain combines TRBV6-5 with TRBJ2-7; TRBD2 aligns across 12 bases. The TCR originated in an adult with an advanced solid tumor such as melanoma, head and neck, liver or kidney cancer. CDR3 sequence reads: CASSLLGLAGYQQYF. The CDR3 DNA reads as TGTGCCAGCAGCCTGCTTGGACTAGCGGGGTACCAGCAGTACTTC.